The rows below give T cell receptor beta chains drawn from one sample of a study of blood T cell repertoires in COVID-19. Assay used: immunoSEQ multiplex PCR; TCRdb lists only in-frame clones, some missing. The profile covers about 97,000 clones, with just over 90% appearing a single time and 1.5% to 2% taken by the ten largest. Sequences were obtained from peripheral blood. The receptors were gathered from a man between 60 and 70 years old with acute or convalescent COVID-19. Both conserved end residues are part of each CDR3. The order of the fields is D gene, J gene, V gene, clone size, CDR3 protein, CDR3 DNA. A D gene is named only where the DNA matches it firmly. A clone size is listed for some rows: how often the clone was seen (once, few, many), or a class if it is expanded.

>TRBD1|TRBJ1-5|TRBV2|-
CASSSTGGRGNQPQHF
TGTGCCAGCAGCAGTACAGGGGGCAGGGGCAATCAGCCCCAGCATTTT
>TRBD2|TRBJ2-5|TRBV6-6|-
CASSYSRLAGETQYF
TGTGCCAGCAGTTACTCCCGACTAGCGGGGGAGACCCAGTACTTC
>-|TRBJ2-5|TRBV5-1|-
CASSPTLAPTETQYF
TGCGCCAGCAGCCCTACCCTAGCGCCCACGGAGACCCAGTACTTC
>-|TRBJ2-1|TRBV5-4|-
CASSLFQGPEQFF
TGTGCCAGCAGCTTGTTCCAGGGCCCTGAGCAGTTCTTC
>-|TRBJ2-3|TRBV6-5|-
CASTTGQGTDTQYF
TGTGCCAGCACTACCGGTCAGGGCACAGATACGCAGTATTTT
>-|TRBJ1-5|TRBV7-2|-
CASSPNAGQPQHF
TGTGCCAGCAGCCCTAACGCCGGTCAGCCCCAGCATTTT
>-|TRBJ1-3|TRBV30|once
CAGPGSGNTIYF
TGTGCCGGCCCCGGGTCTGGAAACACCATATATTTT
>-|TRBJ1-2|TRBV20-1|once
CSARSINGYTF
TGCAGTGCTAGGTCTATAAATGGCTACACCTTC
>-|TRBJ1-1|TRBV29-1|-
CSVDEGYNTEAFF
TGCAGCGTTGACGAGGGTTACAACACTGAAGCTTTCTTT
>-|TRBJ2-1|TRBV25-1|-
CASSPRGDEQFF
TGTGCCAGCTCCCCCAGGGGCGATGAGCAGTTCTTC
>-|TRBJ1-6|TRBV7-9|once
CASSSGQHNSPLHF
TGTGCCAGCAGCTCCGGACAACATAATTCACCCCTCCACTTT
>-|TRBJ2-1|TRBV25-1|-
CASEYYNEQFF
TGTGCTTCGGAGTACTACAATGAGCAGTTCTTC
>-|TRBJ1-1|TRBV19|-
CASGWDSETAFF
TGTGCCAGTGGTTGGGACTCAGAGACGGCTTTCTTT